One sample yielded the 15 T cell receptor beta chains listed below, sequenced in a study of patients with pleural tuberculosis. TCRdb recomputed calls from the reads with MiXCR, one row per CDR3 protein. The profile shows approximately 53,000 distinct CDR3 sequences, about 6.8% of them singletons. These receptors all stem from a human donor with pleural tuberculosis.

At least ten counts were recorded for this clonotype. The chain recombines TRBV4-2 with TRBJ2-1; D might be TRBD1 (5 bases). Trimming cost V 0 bases and J 0 bases, with 9 bases left between them. This CDR3 has 16 residues. Germline values: CDR1 LGHNA, CDR2 YNFKEQ. CDR3 coding DNA: TGTGCCAGCAGCCAAGATGGGGCTTCCTCCTACAATGAGCAGTTCTTC. Its protein product is CASSQDGASSYNEQFF.

This clonotype has a count of ten or more. Germline is not matched at one junction end, which may reflect a read error. The chain has TRBV5-4 and TRBJ2-7; 8 positions agree with TRBD1. Germline V gene sequence: CDR1 SGHNT, CDR2 YYREEE (reference sequence). CDR3 length: 14 residues. The CDR3 nucleotides are TGCGCCAGCAGCTTGGACAGGGAGGAGGGGAAGCAGTACTTC. This encodes CASSLDREEGKQYF. Full variable domain (missing parts from reference TRBV5-4 and TRBJ2-7): ETGVTQSPTHLIKTRGQQVTLRCSSQSGHNTVSWYQQALGQGPQFIFQYYREEENGRGNFPPRFSGLQFPNYSSELNVNALELDDSALYLCASSLDREEGKQYFGPGTRLTVT.

The chain links TRBV12-5 to TRBJ1-5, with D tentatively TRBD1 (5 bases). The CDR3 contains 15 residues. Germline CDR1 reads LGHNT; CDR2 reads FRNRAP. V shed 5 bases and J shed 7 bases, with 18 bases lying between them. The chain's CDR3 is CASGESGGVGQPQHF. The CDR3 coding sequence is TGTGCTAGTGGTGAGTCCGGAGGGGTCGGGCAGCCCCAGCATTTT.

This clonotype has ten or more counts. The genes are TRBV6-4 and TRBJ2-7; tentatively, D is TRBD1 (6 bases). CDR1 and CDR2 (germline): MRHNA, SNTAGT. Trimming took 6 bases from V and 8 from J, leaving 17 bases between them. The CDR3 runs to 13 residues. DNA for the CDR3: TGTGCCAGCAGCGGCTGGAATCAGGGGCAGCAGTACTTC. Translation gives CASSGWNQGQQYF.

Here the CDR3 DNA reads TGTGCCAGCAGCTTGGAGGGGAGCAATGAGCAGTTCTTC. Translated, it gives CASSLEGSNEQFF. The rearrangement joins TRBV5-4 to TRBJ2-1; D may be TRBD1 or TRBD2 (5 bases each). Trimming left V 0 bases short and J 6 bases short, with 7 bases between. The germline V gene has CDR1 SGHNT and CDR2 YYREEE (reference sequence). The CDR3 has 13 amino acids.

This clonotype was detected many times. The chain couples TRBV2 to TRBJ1-1; D perhaps matches TRBD1 (6 bases). Germline-derived CDR1 and CDR2 are SNHLY and FYNNEI. V lost 8 bases and J 1 base, leaving 11 bases between the germline ends. The CDR3 loop spans 13 amino acids. The CDR3 reads CASLAGQNTEAFF. The DNA for the CDR3 is TGTGCCAGCCTGGCGGGACAGAACACTGAAGCTTTCTTT.

This clonotype was detected many times. The gene calls are TRBV11-1 and TRBJ1-1; D gene unclear. CDR3 length: 14 amino acids. The V gene lost 5 bases and the J gene lost 5 bases, with 15 bases spanning the gap. Germline V gives CDR1 SGHAT, CDR2 FQDESV (reference sequence). The CDR3 region is CASSPYTGGTEAFF. CDR3 sequence (DNA): TGTGCCAGCAGCCCATATACCGGAGGAACTGAAGCTTTCTTT.

This clonotype has ten or more counts. The chain links TRBV20-1 to TRBJ2-3; D is ambiguous. CDR3 length: 12 amino acids. The germline V gene has CDR1 DFQATT and CDR2 SNEGSKA (reference sequence). Between the trimmed V and J ends, which lost 5 bases and 3 bases, there was a span of 9 bases. The CDR3 region has the DNA TGCAGTGCTGATGAAGGAACAGATACGCAGTATTTT. This gives the protein CSADEGTDTQYF.

This clonotype was counted ten times or more. The chain links TRBV2 to TRBJ1-3; D is uncertain. Germline CDR1 SNHLY, CDR2 FYNNEI. V shed 2 bases and J shed 4 bases, with 12 bases lying between them. The CDR3 covers 15 residues. The CDR3: CASSERRGQGNTIYF. The CDR3 DNA reads TGTGCCAGCAGTGAAAGGCGAGGGCAGGGAAACACCATATATTTT.

In its sample, this clonotype was seen many times. The rearrangement uses TRBV4-2 and TRBJ2-5; 11 nucleotides agree with TRBD2. There are 16 residues in the CDR3. J was trimmed by 0 bases and V by 4 bases; bases with no gene match: 4. Looked up from germline, CDR1 is LGHNA and CDR2 is YNFKEQ. CDR3 nucleotide sequence: TGTGCCAGCAGCCCCGGACTAGCGGGCTACCAAGAGACCCAGTACTTC. It translates to CASSPGLAGYQETQYF.

This clonotype was recorded at least ten times. The V gene is TRBV2, the J gene TRBJ1-6; D call uncertain. The CDR3 has 15 residues. Germline CDR1 reads SNHLY; CDR2 reads FYNNEI. Trimming shortened V by 4 bases and J by 11 bases, and 18 bases separated the two germline ends. The CDR3 region is CASSVSDSGDAPLHF. DNA for the CDR3: TGTGCCAGCAGTGTCTCAGATTCCGGCGATGCACCCCTCCACTTT.

This clonotype was observed many times. The J gene is TRBJ2-3, the V gene TRBV20-1, with 8 bases that match TRBD1. Per germline, CDR1 DFQATT and CDR2 SNEGSKA (reference sequence). Unmatched junction bases numbered 13, after V lost 1 base and J lost 7 bases. The CDR3 consists of 16 residues. The CDR3 bases are TGCAGTGCTAGAGGCTTCACAGGGGGTGTCATCAATACGCAGTATTTT. Translating it yields CSARGFTGGVINTQYF.

This clonotype has a count of ten or more. The chain links TRBV27 to TRBJ2-1; D uncertain. The germline CDR1 and CDR2 sequences are MNHEY and SMNVEV (reference sequence). The CDR3 runs to 14 residues. Trimming stripped 8 bases from V and 1 base from J, with 12 bases between. CDR3 in DNA: TGTGCCAGCTCTCTCGGGTCGTCCTACAATGAGCAGTTCTTC. Translation gives CASSLGSSYNEQFF.

In its sample, this clonotype was seen many times. V is TRBV25-1 and J is TRBJ1-4; 10 bases map to TRBD1. CDR1 and CDR2 from the germline V gene are MGHDK and SYGVNS. V lost 4 bases, J lost 4 bases, and 6 bases stayed unmatched. This CDR3 comprises 16 residues. The CDR3 sequence: CASSAHGTGDNEKLFF. The CDR3 nucleotides read TGTGCCAGCAGTGCCCACGGGACAGGGGATAATGAAAAACTGTTTTTT.

This clonotype was seen ten or more times. The chain carries TRBV28 and TRBJ2-7; 12 bases are a match to TRBD2. The CDR3 is 14 amino acids. CDR1 is MDHEN, CDR2 SYDVKM, per germline. After removal of 6 bases from V and 3 bases from J, the junction contained 3 bases not matched to a gene. DNA of the CDR3: TGTGCCAGCAGCAGACTAGCGGGAGACTACGAGCAGTACTTC. Protein: CASSRLAGDYEQYF.